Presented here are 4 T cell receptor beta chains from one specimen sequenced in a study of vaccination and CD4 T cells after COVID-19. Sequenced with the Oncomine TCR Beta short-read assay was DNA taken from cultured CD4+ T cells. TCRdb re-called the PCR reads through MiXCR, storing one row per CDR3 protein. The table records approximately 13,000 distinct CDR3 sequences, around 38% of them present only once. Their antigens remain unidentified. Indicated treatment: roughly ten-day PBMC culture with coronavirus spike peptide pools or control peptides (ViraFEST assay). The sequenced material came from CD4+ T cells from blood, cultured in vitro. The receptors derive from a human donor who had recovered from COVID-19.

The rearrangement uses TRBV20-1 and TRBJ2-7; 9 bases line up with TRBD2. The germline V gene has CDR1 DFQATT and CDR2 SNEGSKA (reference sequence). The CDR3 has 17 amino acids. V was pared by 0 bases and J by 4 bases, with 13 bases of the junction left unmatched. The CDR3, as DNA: TGCAGTGCTAGAGATCCGAAGACCGGGACTAGCTGGTACGAGCAGTACTTC. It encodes CSARDPKTGTSWYEQYF.

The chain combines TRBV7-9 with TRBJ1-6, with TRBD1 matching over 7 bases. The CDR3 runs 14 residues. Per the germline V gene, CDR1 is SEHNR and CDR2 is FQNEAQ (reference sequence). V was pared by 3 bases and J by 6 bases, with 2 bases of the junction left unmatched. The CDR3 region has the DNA TGTGCCAGCAGCTTGAGACAGGGTAATTCACCCCTCCACTTT. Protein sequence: CASSLRQGNSPLHF.

The CDR3 region is CASSLVGNWNTEAFF. CDR3 coding DNA: TGTGCCAGCAGTTTAGTGGGCAACTGGAACACTGAAGCTTTCTTT. The V and J genes are TRBV28 and TRBJ1-1; D is unclear. Trimming shortened V by 2 bases and J by 1 base, and 11 bases separated the two germline ends. The germline gives CDR1 MDHEN, CDR2 SYDVKM. The CDR3 sequence is 15 residues long. The variable domain in full, with the rest retrieved from reference TRBV28 and TRBJ1-1, is DVKVTQSSRYLVKRTGEKVFLECVQDMDHENMFWYRQDPGLGLRLIYFSYDVKMKEKGDIPEGYSVSREKKERFSLILESASTNQTSMYLCASSLVGNWNTEAFFGQGTRLTVV.

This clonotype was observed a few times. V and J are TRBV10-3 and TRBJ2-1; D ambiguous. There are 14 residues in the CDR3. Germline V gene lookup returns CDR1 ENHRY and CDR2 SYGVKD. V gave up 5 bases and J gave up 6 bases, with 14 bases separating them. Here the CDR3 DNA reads TGTGCCATCAGTAGGCCTAGTACCCCCAATGAGCAGTTCTTC. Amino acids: CAISRPSTPNEQFF.